Listed below are T cell receptor beta chains from one sample, sequenced in a study of technical replicates of blood from a handful of donors. Produced via immunoSEQ multiplex PCR; TCRdb's table is partial and in-frame only. The table has tens of thousands of clones, 94% seen once. The specimen was T cells isolated from PBMCs. These receptors were obtained from a human donor in good health. The CDR3 runs from the conserved cysteine through the conserved F or W. D genes are given only for firm matches. Some rows mark clone size as missing; the rest say once, few, many or name a class of expanded clone.

d_gene,abundance,j_gene,v_gene,CDR3nt,CDR3aa
.,.,TRBJ2-1,TRBV5-4,TGTGCCAGCAGCTTTAACCTAGAGGACTACAATGAGCAGTTCTTC,CASSFNLEDYNEQFF
TRBD2,.,TRBJ2-2,TRBV7-9,TGTGCCAGCAGCCCTGGGACTAGCGGGATTACCTGGAACACCGGGGAGCTGTTTTTT,CASSPGTSGITWNTGELFF
TRBD1,.,TRBJ1-4,TRBV5-1,TGCGCCAGCAGTCCCGGGACAGGGGGGGAAAAACTGTTTTTT,CASSPGTGGEKLFF
.,.,TRBJ2-7,TRBV5-1,TGCGCCAGCCGAAGTGGGGGGGCACTCTACGAGCAGTACTTC,CASRSGGALYEQYF
.,.,TRBJ2-7,TRBV15,TGTGCCACCAGCAGGGAAGGGAGGCTGGGTGGCGAGCAGTACTTC,CATSREGRLGGEQYF
.,.,TRBJ2-2,TRBV9,TGTGCCAGCAGCTTCTCCACCGGGGAGCTGTTTTTT,CASSFSTGELFF
TRBD1,.,TRBJ1-6,TRBV10-3,TGTGCCATCAGTGATGACAGGGGTCTACACCTTAATAATTCACCCCTCCACTTT,CAISDDRGLHLNNSPLHF
.,.,TRBJ1-2,TRBV5-4,TGTGCCAGCAGCTTGTTCCAGGCCAACTATGGCTACACCTTC,CASSLFQANYGYTF
.,.,TRBJ1-6,TRBV9,TGTGCCAGCAGCAGGGGGGGTTCACCCCTCCACTTT,CASSRGGSPLHF
.,.,TRBJ1-3,TRBV18,TGTGCCAGCTCACCAAGGGAAGGCAGGGGACATTATGGAAACACCATATATTTT,CASSPREGRGHYGNTIYF
TRBD2,.,TRBJ2-7,TRBV7-9,TGTGCCAGCAGCCGCGTCGGACTAGAGCTCAACGAGCAGTACTTC,CASSRVGLELNEQYF
TRBD1,.,TRBJ2-7,TRBV6-5,TGTGCCAGCAGGGAATTGGGACAGCTATCCTACGAGCAGTACTTC,CASRELGQLSYEQYF
TRBD1,.,TRBJ1-2,TRBV29-1,TGCAGCGTTGTTTCGGACAGGGCCTATGGCTACACCTTC,CSVVSDRAYGYTF
TRBD1,.,TRBJ2-1,TRBV6-5,TGTGCCAGCAGTTCCGATCAGACCGACAGGGTGGCTGAGCAGTTCTTC,CASSSDQTDRVAEQFF
TRBD2,.,TRBJ2-1,TRBV11-2,TGTGCCAGCAGCTTCCGGACTAGAAGCTCCTACAATGAGCAGTTCTTC,CASSFRTRSSYNEQFF
.,.,TRBJ1-2,TRBV5-5,TGTGCCAGCAGCTCCGACATCTATGGCTACACCTTC,CASSSDIYGYTF
.,.,TRBJ2-1,TRBV7-2,TGTGCCAGCAGCTCGTCCCAGGGAAAAGGGTCCTACAATGAGCAGTTCTTC,CASSSSQGKGSYNEQFF
.,.,TRBJ2-1,TRBV5-1,TGCGCCAGCAGCGTTCCGCGCGGTTATTACAATGAGCAGTTCTTC,CASSVPRGYYNEQFF
.,.,TRBJ2-4,TRBV7-9,TGTGCCAGCAGCTTCGAAGAAGGAGATAACATTCAGTACTTC,CASSFEEGDNIQYF
TRBD2,.,TRBJ2-7,TRBV6-5,TGTGCCAGCAAACTGACTAGCGGGAGGTACGAGCAGTACTTC,CASKLTSGRYEQYF
.,.,TRBJ1-1,TRBV11-2,TGTGCCAGCAGCTTGGTTGCGGTAGTGGGCACTGAAGCTTTCTTT,CASSLVAVVGTEAFF
TRBD1,.,TRBJ1-2,TRBV7-2,TGTGCCAGCAGCTTAGGCGTCGGGACAGGGAGTGGCTACACCTTC,CASSLGVGTGSGYTF
TRBD2,.,TRBJ2-7,TRBV28,TGTGCCAGCAGTTTACCGCTAGCGGGAGGGATCTACGAGCAGTACTTC,CASSLPLAGGIYEQYF
.,.,TRBJ1-1,TRBV28,TGTGCCAGCAGTTCGCCGGGACTGACAATGAACACTGAAGCTTTCTTT,CASSSPGLTMNTEAFF
.,.,TRBJ1-1,TRBV7-6,TGTGCCAGCAGCCCCACGGGGGACGGCGGTGCTGAAGCTTTCTTT,CASSPTGDGGAEAFF
.,once,TRBJ2-3,TRBV29-1,TGCAGCGTTGAGTCCCGGTCAGGGGACACAGATACGCAGTATTTT,CSVESRSGDTDTQYF
.,.,TRBJ2-7,TRBV14,TGTGCCAGCAGCCAAGAAGACGAGCGCGAGCAGTACTTC,CASSQEDEREQYF
TRBD2,.,TRBJ2-5,TRBV5-4,TGTGCCAGCAGCCCCGCGGGACTAGCGATGGCGGAGACCCAGTACTTC,CASSPAGLAMAETQYF
TRBD2,.,TRBJ2-1,TRBV6-5,TGTGCCAGCTGGGGGGGACTAGCGGGAACCAATGAGCAGTTCTTC,CASWGGLAGTNEQFF
TRBD2,.,TRBJ2-1,TRBV29-1,TGCAGCCCGGGGGGATACAATGAGCAGTTCTTC,CSPGGYNEQFF
.,.,TRBJ1-5,TRBV5-1,TGCGCCAGCAGCTTGGAAGGGGTCGGCAATCAGCCCCAGCATTTT,CASSLEGVGNQPQHF
.,.,TRBJ1-2,TRBV20-1,TGTGCCCAGCGGCGCGTCTATGGCTACACCTTC,CAQRRVYGYTF
TRBD1,.,TRBJ1-5,TRBV28,TGTGCCAGCAGTTTCAGGGGGGTCAGCAATCAGCCCCAGCATTTT,CASSFRGVSNQPQHF
.,.,TRBJ1-2,TRBV9,TGTGCCAGCAGCGTAGGCCTTACGTCGGATGGCTACACCTTC,CASSVGLTSDGYTF
TRBD2,.,TRBJ2-1,TRBV7-3,TGTGCCAGCAGCTTATTGGCGGGGGGCACACTCAGCTCCTACAATGAGCAGTTCTTC,CASSLLAGGTLSSYNEQFF
TRBD1,.,TRBJ1-4,TRBV5-1,TGCGCCAGCAGTACAGGGGTGGCTAATGAAAAACTGTTTTTT,CASSTGVANEKLFF
TRBD1,.,TRBJ1-4,TRBV14,TGTGCCAGCAGCCAAGGTCTCAGGACAGGCAAGGGAGTATCTGGTGAAAAACTGTTTTTT,CASSQGLRTGKGVSGEKLFF
.,.,TRBJ1-2,TRBV29-1,TGCAGCGTTGAAGATGGGGGGAACTATGGCTACACCTTC,CSVEDGGNYGYTF
.,.,TRBJ1-6,TRBV18,TGTGCCAGCTCACCTCGCGGAGAGGGTGGCTCACCCCTCCACTTT,CASSPRGEGGSPLHF
TRBD2,.,TRBJ2-7,TRBV7-6,TGTGCCAGCAGCTTAGGAGCGGGAGGTCCCTACGAGCAGTACTTC,CASSLGAGGPYEQYF
TRBD1,.,TRBJ2-2,TRBV29-1,TGCAGCGCGGACATTAGACAGGGGGCGGCGACCGGGGAGCTGTTTTTT,CSADIRQGAATGELFF
.,.,TRBJ2-4,TRBV6-5,TGTGCCAGCAGTTCACGACTAGTAGGCATTCAGTACTTC,CASSSRLVGIQYF
.,.,TRBJ2-7,TRBV5-1,TGCGCCAGCAGCTCCGTAGCGGGACAGAACGAGCAGTACTTC,CASSSVAGQNEQYF
.,.,TRBJ2-1,TRBV9,TGTGCCAGCAGCGCCAGGAATTCCTACAATGAGCAGTTCTTC,CASSARNSYNEQFF
.,.,TRBJ2-1,TRBV11-1,TGTGCCAGCGGGGGACATTACAATGAGCAGTTCTTC,CASGGHYNEQFF
.,.,TRBJ2-3,TRBV29-1,TGCAGCGTTGAACCCGGGTGGGGCACAGATACGCAGTATTTT,CSVEPGWGTDTQYF
.,.,TRBJ2-7,TRBV11-2,TGTGCCAGCAGCGTGGGTATAGGGGGAAGGGGGTACGAGCAGTACTTC,CASSVGIGGRGYEQYF
.,once,TRBJ1-5,TRBV28,TGTGCCAGCAGTTTAATTCTGCAGGAATATCAGCCCCAGCATTTT,CASSLILQEYQPQHF
TRBD1,.,TRBJ2-7,TRBV10-3,TGTGCCATCCAGACAGGGGGCTCCTACGAGCAGTACTTC,CAIQTGGSYEQYF
.,.,TRBJ2-3,TRBV11-3,TGTGCCAGCAGCTTCGACTCTACAGATACGCAGTATTTT,CASSFDSTDTQYF
TRBD1,.,TRBJ1-4,TRBV28,TGTGCCAGCAGACGCCCGGGACAGGGGAATGAAAAACTGTTTTTT,CASRRPGQGNEKLFF